This T cell receptor (beta chain) was identified during a study of shared clonotypes between healthy human individuals. Study results and caveats: The donor pool, a small one, limited the genetic and exposure-history diversity represented. For naive CD4 cells, approximately 4.7% of clonotypes were shared across four donors.

Healthy and HIV-negative, the adult donors had no recent acute infections or vaccinations. Division of CD4+ cells produced a CD45RA+ naive subset and a CD45RA-negative memory subset. The CDR3 covers 15 residues. The germline gives CDR1 MDHEN, CDR2 SYDVKM. Trimming took 7 bases from V and 4 from J, leaving 14 bases between them. In the case of this clone: Its matching antigen is unknown.

Sequencing used immunoSEQ multiplex PCR; TCRdb keeps in-frame clones, though not all of them. This table holds about 1.4 million clones, 96% found once. The chain is built from TRBV28 and TRBJ2-6; D assignment may be TRBD1 or TRBD2 (5 bases each). The sequence was collected from a young man in good health. Source material: naive CD4+ T cells sorted from blood. The subset here: CD45RA+ positively selected. Here the CDR3 reads CASTIQGAGANVLTF. CDR3 nucleotides: TGTGCCAGCACCATCCAGGGAGCCGGGGCCAACGTCCTGACTTTC.